The rows below give T cell receptor gamma chains drawn from one sample of a study of Vδ1+ human thymocytes. TCRdb re-called clones from the multiplex PCR reads via CATT. Of tens of thousands of gamma-chain clones listed, 20% to 25% are singletons. Sequenced input: Vdelta1+ gamma-delta thymocytes from the thymus. These TCRs come from a girl less than two years old who had congenital heart surgery. Both conserved end residues are part of each CDR3. Clone size appears in some rows only: once, few, many, or a class for an expanded clone.

clone size	V gene	J gene	CDR3 DNA	CDR3 protein
few	TRGV4	TRGJ1/TRGJ2	TGTGCCACCTGGGATGGCCCTTTAGTCAAGAAACTCTTT	CATWDGPLVKKLF
few	TRGV3	TRGJ1/TRGJ2	TGTGCCACCTGGGACAGGCGCAATTATAAGAAACTCTTT	CATWDRRNYKKLF
few	TRGV9	TRGJP	TGTGCCTTGTGGGAATGTGAGGAGTTGGGCAAAAAAATCAAGGTATTT	CALWECEELGKKIKVF
.	TRGV3	TRGJ1/TRGJ2	TGTGCCACCTGGGGGACAAAGAAACTCTTT	CATWGTKKLF
few	TRGV3	TRGJP2	TGTGCCACCTGGGACAGGCCGGAGGTTTGGATCAAGACGTTT	CATWDRPEVWIKTF
few	TRGV8	TRGJ1/TRGJ2	TGTGCCACCTGGGAGGATGGGGGGAAACTCTTT	CATWEDGGKLF
few	TRGV9	TRGJP1	TGTGCCTTGTGGGAGTCTGGTTGGTTCAAGATATTT	CALWESGWFKIF
few	TRGV9	TRGJP2	TGTGCCTTGTACAGTAGTGATTGGATCAAGACGTTT	CALYSSDWIKTF
few	TRGV2	TRGJP2	TGTGCCACCTGGGACGACGGTAGTGATTGGATCAAGACGTTT	CATWDDGSDWIKTF
.	TRGV4	TRGJ1/TRGJ2	TGTGCCACCTGGGATGGACTACATAAGAAACTCTTT	CATWDGLHKKLF
few	TRGV2	TRGJ1/TRGJ2	TGTGCCACCTGGGACGGGCCCAGGAAGAAACTCTTT	CATWDGPRKKLF
few	TRGV3	TRGJ1/TRGJ2	TGTGCCACCTGGGATTTAGCTTATTATAAGAAACTCTTT	CATWDLAYYKKLF
.	TRGV4	TRGJP2	TGTGCCACCTGGGATGGGGGTCGTGATTGGATCAAGACGTTT	CATWDGGRDWIKTF
.	TRGV3	TRGJ1/TRGJ2	TGTGCCACCTGGGACGGGCGCTACGGGGGTGAGAAACTCTTT	CATWDGRYGGEKLF
.	TRGV3	TRGJ1/TRGJ2	TGTGCCACCTGGGACAGGCTCGAAAATTATAAGAAACTCTTT	CATWDRLENYKKLF
.	TRGV2	TRGJ1/TRGJ2	TGTGCCACCTGGGACGGCTTTATGAAACTCTTT	CATWDGFMKLF
.	TRGV3	TRGJP2	TGTGCCACCTGGGACAGGTCTGGTTGGATCAAGACGTTT	CATWDRSGWIKTF
.	TRGV4	TRGJP1	TGTGCCACCTGGGATGATGAGGCCACTGGTTGGTTCAAGATATTT	CATWDDEATGWFKIF
few	TRGV8	TRGJ1/TRGJ2	TGTGCCACCTGGGATAGAAACTCTTATTATAAGAAACTCTTT	CATWDRNSYYKKLF
few	TRGV3	TRGJ1/TRGJ2	TGTGCCACCTGGGACAGGCTCCGTCAGCGACGGCATTATAAGAAACTCTTT	CATWDRLRQRRHYKKLF
once	TRGV4	TRGJ1/TRGJ2	TGTGCCACCTGGGATGGGCGGCCCTTTTGGTATTATAAGAAACTCTTT	CATWDGRPFWYYKKLF
.	TRGV4	TRGJ1/TRGJ2	TGTGCCACCTGGGATGTGAAGTATAAGAAACTCTTT	CATWDVKYKKLF
.	TRGV9	TRGJP2	TGTGCCTTGTGGGAGGCAATTACCGATAGTAGTGATTGGATCAAGACGTTT	CALWEAITDSSDWIKTF
.	TRGV3	TRGJ1/TRGJ2	TGTGCCACCTGGGACAAAAATTATAAGAAACTCTTT	CATWDKNYKKLF
few	TRGV2	TRGJ1/TRGJ2	TGTGCCACCTGGGACGGCCAAGAGGGCTATTATAAGAAACTCTTT	CATWDGQEGYYKKLF
.	TRGV9	TRGJP1	TGTGCCTTGTGGGAGGCCTATACCACTGGTTGGTTCAAGATATTT	CALWEAYTTGWFKIF
.	TRGV4	TRGJ1/TRGJ2	TGTGCCACCTGGGATGGTCGATATAAGAAACTCTTT	CATWDGRYKKLF
.	TRGV2	TRGJ1/TRGJ2	TGTGCCACCTGGGACGGGCTAAGTGAGGTGGTCTTT	CATWDGLSEVVF
.	TRGV3	TRGJ1/TRGJ2	TGTGCCACCTGGGACAGGCCCATCCCCCTAAATTATTATAAGAAACTCTTT	CATWDRPIPLNYYKKLF
.	TRGV9	TRGJ1/TRGJ2	TGTGCCTTGTGGGAGGTCAACAATTATTATAAGAAACTCTTT	CALWEVNNYYKKLF
few	TRGV8	TRGJP2	TGTGCCACCTGGGATAGGTGGGGCAATAGTAGTGATTGGATCAAGACGTTT	CATWDRWGNSSDWIKTF
.	TRGV4	TRGJ1/TRGJ2	TGTGCCACCTGGGATGACGACCGAGTTTATTATAAGAAACTCTTT	CATWDDDRVYYKKLF
few	TRGV9	TRGJP1	TGTGCCTTCCCCTATACCACTGGTTGGTTCAAGATATTT	CAFPYTTGWFKIF
few	TRGV2	TRGJ1/TRGJ2	TGTGCCACCTGGGACGAACAGAATTATTATAAGAAACTCTTT	CATWDEQNYYKKLF
few	TRGV9	TRGJ1/TRGJ2	TGTGCCTTGTGGGAGGCTCCCATTTATTATAAGAAACTCTTT	CALWEAPIYYKKLF
few	TRGV4	TRGJP2	TGTGCCACCTGGGTCCCCATTAGTGATTGGATCAAGACGTTT	CATWVPISDWIKTF
.	TRGV5	TRGJ1/TRGJ2	TGTGCCACCTGGGACAGGCGATTTCGGAATTATAAGAAACTCTTT	CATWDRRFRNYKKLF
.	TRGV2	TRGJP2	TGTGCCACCTGGGACGGGCGCTCCGGGGGGGTTTGGATCAAGACGTTT	CATWDGRSGGVWIKTF
.	TRGV5P	TRGJ1/TRGJ2	TGTGCCACCTGGGGCGGTTTAGGTACCCGAGTCTATAAGAAACTCTTT	CATWGGLGTRVYKKLF
.	TRGV9	TRGJ1/TRGJ2	TGTGCCTTGTGGGAGACGCAGGGATATTATAAGAAACTCTTT	CALWETQGYYKKLF
few	TRGV3	TRGJ1/TRGJ2	TGTGCCACCTGGGACAGTTCGGGCGATAAGAAACTCTTT	CATWDSSGDKKLF
few	TRGV2	TRGJ1/TRGJ2	TGTGCCACCTGGGACGGGACCGCGCGGTATAAGAAACTCTTT	CATWDGTARYKKLF
.	TRGV4	TRGJP2	TGTGCCACCTGGGGGCATTATAGTAGTGATTGGATCAAGACGTTT	CATWGHYSSDWIKTF
.	TRGV8	TRGJ1/TRGJ2	TGTGCCACCTGGGATAATCAAGTGAAACTCTTT	CATWDNQVKLF
.	TRGV8	TRGJ1/TRGJ2	TGTGCCACCTGGGATTGGTCTTATAAGAAACTCTTT	CATWDWSYKKLF
.	TRGV3	TRGJ1/TRGJ2	TGTGCCACCTGGGACCGGATGAGTAAAGATAAGAAACTCTTT	CATWDRMSKDKKLF
.	TRGV8	TRGJ1/TRGJ2	TGTGCCACCTGGGATAGGGTCGCTTATTATAAGAAACTCTTT	CATWDRVAYYKKLF
.	TRGV2	TRGJP1	TGTGCCACCTGGGACGTCACTGGTTGGTTCAAGATATTT	CATWDVTGWFKIF
.	TRGV2	TRGJ1/TRGJ2	TGTGCCACCTGGGACGATTCCCGGAGGTATTATAAGAAACTCTTT	CATWDDSRRYYKKLF
.	TRGV9	TRGJ1/TRGJ2	TGTGCCTTGTGGGAATCGGACTATAAGAAACTCTTT	CALWESDYKKLF
.	TRGV4	TRGJ1/TRGJ2	TGTGCCACCTGGGATGGGCGGGGATATAAGAAACTCTTT	CATWDGRGYKKLF
few	TRGV4	TRGJ1/TRGJ2	TGTGCCACCTGGGATTTTAGGCTTTATTATAAGAAACTCTTT	CATWDFRLYYKKLF
.	TRGV8	TRGJP2	TGTGCCACCTGGGATAGGCGAAATGATTGGATCAAGACGTTT	CATWDRRNDWIKTF
.	TRGV4	TRGJP1	TGTGCCACCTGGGAACCGTATACCACTGGTTGGTTCAAGATATTT	CATWEPYTTGWFKIF
.	TRGV2	TRGJP2	TGTGCCACCTGGGACGAGATTAGTAGTGATTGGATCAAGACGTTT	CATWDEISSDWIKTF
.	TRGV2	TRGJP2	TGTGCCACCTGGGATAGGCGAGGGGGCGGTGATTGGATCAAGACGTTT	CATWDRRGGGDWIKTF
.	TRGV3	TRGJ1/TRGJ2	TGTGCCACCTGGGACGGACTGAATTATTATAAGAAACTCTTT	CATWDGLNYYKKLF
few	TRGV9	TRGJ1/TRGJ2	TGTGCCTTGTGGGAGGTGCCTTCTCCAGTTTATTATAAGAAACTCTTT	CALWEVPSPVYYKKLF
.	TRGV4	TRGJ1/TRGJ2	TGTGCCACCTGGGATGGGAGCCATAAGAAACTCTTT	CATWDGSHKKLF
few	TRGV2	TRGJ1/TRGJ2	TGTGCCACCTGGGACCCCTCGGATTATTATAAGAAACTCTTT	CATWDPSDYYKKLF